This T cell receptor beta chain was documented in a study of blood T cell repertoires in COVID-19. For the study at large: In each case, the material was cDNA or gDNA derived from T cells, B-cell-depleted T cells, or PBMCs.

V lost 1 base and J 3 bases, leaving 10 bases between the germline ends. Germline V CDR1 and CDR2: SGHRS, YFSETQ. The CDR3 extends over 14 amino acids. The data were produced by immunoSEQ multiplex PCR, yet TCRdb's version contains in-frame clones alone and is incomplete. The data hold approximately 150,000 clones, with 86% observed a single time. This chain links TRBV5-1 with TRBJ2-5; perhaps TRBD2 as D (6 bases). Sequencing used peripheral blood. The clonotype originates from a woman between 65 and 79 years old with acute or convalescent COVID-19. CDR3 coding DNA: TGCGCCAGCAGCTTGACTAGCAGAGAAGAGACCCAGTACTTC. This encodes CASSLTSREETQYF.